This TCR beta chain appears in the sequencing data of a study of shared clonotypes between healthy human individuals. Study-wide points: Generation probabilities of non-shared clonotypes were lower (relative to those shared by all four donors).

Naive CD45RA+ and memory CD45RA-negative subsets were split from CD4+ cells. Regarding this clone: Its antigen remains unknown.

The table came from immunoSEQ multiplex PCR; TCRdb's copy has only in-frame clones and leaves some out. The sample has 2,100,000 or so clones, approximately 94% seen once; the top ten hold less than 0.15%. The TCR was taken from a man in his late teens or twenties in good health. Material: naive CD4+ T cells sorted from blood. Stated subset: CD45RA+ positively selected.

In DNA form, the CDR3 reads TGTGCCAGTGGCAGGGACCAAGAGACCCAGTACTTC. Amino acids: CASGRDQETQYF. V is TRBV10-3 and J is TRBJ2-5, with a weak D call TRBD1 (5 bases). This CDR3 region has 12 residues. V was trimmed by 10 bases and J by 0 bases, leaving 9 bases between them. Germline CDR1 and CDR2: ENHRY and SYGVKD.